The 30 T cell receptor beta chains below all came from one sample that was sequenced in a study of blood T cells in healthy people across ages. Alongside a J-beta primer mix, a sample-barcoded 5' primer served in a second PCR lasting 7 to 11 cycles. MiXCR, applied by TCRdb to the 5' RACE reads, yields one record per CDR3 protein. Here the sample spans 700,000 to 800,000 distinct CDR3 sequences, approximately 43% being singletons. The specimen sequenced was blood. The receptors originated from a woman aged 55-70 years in good health.

The sample holds one count of this clonotype. The chain uses TRBV6-1 and TRBJ2-1; 8 nucleotides align to TRBD1. This CDR3 comprises 16 residues. CDR1 is MNHNS and CDR2 is SASEGT in the germline V gene. V shed 2 bases and J 4 bases; nucleotides not matched to a gene: 7. CDR3 DNA sequence: TGTGCCAGCAGTGAACCCGGGACAGGACAGTACAATGAGCAGTTCTTC. It translates to CASSEPGTGQYNEQFF.

This rearrangement joins TRBV11-3 to TRBJ2-5; TRBD2 agrees at 14 bases. V trimming: 5 bases; J trimming: 5 bases; junction bases outside the gene matches: 4. The CDR3 is 15 amino acids. Germline-derived CDR1 and CDR2 are SGHNT and YENEEA. The CDR3 DNA follows: TGTGCCAGCAGCCTGGGACTAGCGGGAGACGAGACCCAGTACTTC. It encodes CASSLGLAGDETQYF.

In this sample, this clonotype turned up a few times. The gene calls are TRBV20-1 and TRBJ2-7; 12 bases align to TRBD2. The germline V gene has CDR1 DFQATT and CDR2 SNEGSKA (reference sequence). Losses at the gene ends were 3 bases for V and 7 bases for J; bases not matched to a gene: 7. This CDR3 region has 14 residues. DNA of the CDR3: TGCAGTGCTAGGACTAGCGGGAGAATGGAAGAGCAGTACTTC. Its protein product is CSARTSGRMEEQYF.

There are a few counts of this clonotype. V usage is TRBV28 and J usage is TRBJ2-5; TRBD2 agrees at 8 bases. With V trimmed by 1 base and J by 0 bases, 4 bases remained unmatched. This CDR3 has 16 amino acids. Germline CDR1 is MDHEN and CDR2 is SYDVKM. Here the CDR3 DNA reads TGTGCCAGCAGTTTATATTCTAGCGGGTACCAAGAGACCCAGTACTTC. Translation: CASSLYSSGYQETQYF.

The V call is TRBV29-1, the J call TRBJ1-5, with D tentatively TRBD1 (5 bases). Between the trimmed V and J ends, which lost 7 bases and 3 bases, there was a span of 13 bases. This CDR3 spans 13 amino acids. CDR1 SQVTM and CDR2 ANQGSEA come from the germline V gene. CDR3 amino acids: CSAMGGDNQPQHF. CDR3 sequence (DNA): TGCAGCGCTATGGGGGGGGACAATCAGCCCCAGCATTTT.

The chain joins TRBV14 to TRBJ1-2, with 8 bases identical to TRBD1. The V and J ends lost 6 bases and 8 bases, in that order; junction bases with no gene match: 8. There are 13 residues in the CDR3. From germline, CDR1 is SGHDN and CDR2 FVKESK. The CDR3, as DNA: TGTGCCAGCAGGCGGACAGGGCGAAGCGGCTACACCTTC. Translation gives CASRRTGRSGYTF.

In its sample, this clonotype was seen a few times. The J gene is TRBJ2-3, the V gene TRBV27; 8 nucleotides align to TRBD1. Germline trimming cut 7 bases from V and 5 bases from J; bases unmatched to any gene: 11. Germline V gene data show CDR1 as MNHEY and CDR2 as SMNVEV (reference sequence). The CDR3 totals 15 residues. As DNA, the CDR3 is TGTGCCAGCAACGACAAGACAGGGGTGGTAGATACGCAGTATTTT. Amino acid sequence: CASNDKTGVVDTQYF.

The chain uses TRBV12-3 or TRBV12-4 and TRBJ2-3; TRBD2 is a possible D gene (6 bases). This CDR3 region has 16 residues. Trimming cost V 6 bases and J 5 bases, with 21 bases left between them. CDR3 loop: CASSLGVGGGEDTQYF. DNA of the CDR3: TGTGCCAGCAGCCTGGGGGTCGGGGGAGGAGAAGATACGCAGTATTTT.

The chain employs TRBV11-2 and TRBJ2-3, with TRBD2 matching over 12 bases. Trimming removed 5 bases from V and 6 bases from J; junction bases left unmatched: 6. Germline lookup yields CDR1 SGHAT and CDR2 FQNNGV. The CDR3 runs 15 residues. CDR3 bases: TGTGCCAGCAGCAAGACTAGCGGGAGTGGGGATACGCAGTATTTT. It specifies CASSKTSGSGDTQYF.

This clonotype was picked up a small number of times. The chain employs TRBV7-3 and TRBJ2-3; tentative D call: TRBD1 (6 bases). Germline assignment: CDR1 SGHTA and CDR2 FQGTGA. The V end was cut by 4 bases, the J end by 1 base, with 9 bases between. This CDR3 is 14 amino acids long. Here the CDR3 DNA reads TGTGCCAGCAGCTCAGGGGTGGGCACAGATACGCAGTATTTT. Encoded protein: CASSSGVGTDTQYF.

V usage is TRBV6-1 and J usage is TRBJ2-7; TRBD2 agrees at 13 bases. Trimming at V came to 6 bases and at J to 1 base, leaving 9 bases not matched to a gene. Germline V gives CDR1 MNHNS, CDR2 SASEGT. This CDR3 comprises 17 residues. CDR3 in amino acids: CASSQLAGGRGSYEQYF. The CDR3 bases are TGTGCCAGCAGCCAACTAGCGGGAGGGCGAGGGTCCTACGAGCAGTACTTC.

The chain couples TRBV6-1 to TRBJ1-5, with no clear D. V was shortened by 3 bases and J by 2 bases, with 11 bases between the two germline ends. This CDR3 has 15 residues. Germline V gene lookup returns CDR1 MNHNS and CDR2 SASEGT. CDR3 sequence: CASSDTGFRNQPQHF. CDR3 nucleotides: TGTGCCAGCAGTGACACCGGATTCCGCAATCAGCCCCAGCATTTT.

The gene calls are TRBV14 and TRBJ2-5; 9 positions match TRBD1. After removal of 5 bases from V and 4 bases from J, the junction contained 14 bases not matched to a gene. The CDR3 consists of 17 residues. Germline loops: CDR1 SGHDN, CDR2 FVKESK. The CDR3 sequence: CASSFRAGTGTRETQYF. The DNA of the CDR3 is TGTGCCAGCAGCTTTCGCGCCGGGACAGGGACGAGAGAGACCCAGTACTTC.

The gene calls are TRBV3-1 and TRBJ1-1, with D possibly matching TRBD1 (6 bases). The CDR3 consists of 15 residues. Germline-derived CDR1 and CDR2 are LGHDT and YNNKEL (reference sequence). The germline V and J ends were trimmed by 5 bases and 1 base, with 14 bases remaining between them. This CDR3 reads CASSYYRVGNTEAFF. The DNA of the CDR3 is TGTGCCAGCAGCTACTACAGGGTGGGGAACACTGAAGCTTTCTTT.

The chain couples TRBV12-5 to TRBJ2-7; TRBD1 aligns across 7 bases. V lost 0 bases, J lost 2 bases, and 7 bases stayed unmatched. Germline V gives CDR1 LGHNT, CDR2 FRNRAP. The length of the CDR3 is 16 residues. The CDR3 is CASGLVLYRGTYEQYF. CDR3 coding DNA: TGTGCTAGTGGTTTGGTACTTTACAGGGGTACCTACGAGCAGTACTTC.

As regards this clonotype: This may stem from a read error, because a much larger clone lies one nucleotide away. The chain's CDR3 is CASSLARPGLAGYEQYF. The CDR3 DNA reads as TGTGCCAGCAGTTTGGCCCGACCGGGACTAGCGGGCTACGAGCAGTACTTC. This sequence joins TRBV12-3 or TRBV12-4 and TRBJ2-4; 12 bases agree with TRBD2. The DNA matches TRBJ2-7 better at its end, which makes the J call doubtful. This CDR3 has 17 residues.

V usage is TRBV7-3 and J usage is TRBJ2-2, with D perhaps being TRBD1 or TRBD2 (6 bases each). Between the trimmed V and J ends, which lost 6 bases and 4 bases, there was a span of 18 bases. The germline CDR1 and CDR2 sequences are SGHTA and FQGTGA. The CDR3 has 16 amino acids. The CDR3 DNA is TGTGCCAGCAGAACAAGGGGGGTTTCGATCACCGGGGAGCTGTTTTTT. This encodes CASRTRGVSITGELFF.

The rearrangement uses TRBV12-5 and TRBJ2-1; D may be TRBD2 (6 bases). The V and J ends lost 5 bases and 6 bases respectively, with 26 bases between them. Per the germline V gene, CDR1 is LGHNT and CDR2 is FRNRAP. CDR3 length equals 18 residues. The CDR3 sequence is CASGGIGGGGSGINEQFF. CDR3 in DNA: TGTGCTAGTGGTGGAATTGGGGGAGGAGGATCGGGTATCAATGAGCAGTTCTTC.

Comments on this clonotype: The junction does not match germline at one end; this may be a read error. This rearrangement joins TRBV5-1 to TRBJ1-2; no clear D. This CDR3 region has 15 residues. From germline, CDR1 is SGHRS and CDR2 YFSETQ. The CDR3 region has the DNA TGCGCCAGCAGTCACCTGAGCGCGGGGAACTATGGCCACACCTTC. It encodes CASSHLSAGNYGHTF.

The chain carries TRBV29-1 and TRBJ2-1; the D gene is possibly TRBD2 (6 bases). Trimming removed 4 bases from V and 9 bases from J, with 10 bases in between. The germline gives CDR1 SQVTM, CDR2 ANQGSEA. This CDR3 region has 11 residues. The CDR3 coding sequence is TGCAGCGTTGTGGGGGGTGGTGAGCAGTTCTTC. Translation: CSVVGGGEQFF.

A remark on this clonotype: Being one base from a much bigger clone, this may be a read error. The rearrangement joins TRBV20-1 to TRBJ2-7, with D possibly being TRBD1 (5 bases). V gave up 6 bases and J gave up 0 bases, with 24 bases separating them. The germline V gene encodes CDR1 DFQATT and CDR2 SNEGSKA (reference sequence). The CDR3 is made up of 17 amino acids. For the CDR3, the DNA is TGCAGTGCCCGTACGACAGCGTTCGACTCCCCCTCCTACGAGCAGTACTTC. This gives the protein CSARTTAFDSPSYEQYF.

This clonotype was counted ten times or more. The chain uses TRBV4-3 and TRBJ2-7, with a possible D match to TRBD2 (6 bases). CDR1 and CDR2 from the germline V gene are LGHNA and YSLEER. Trimming pared 0 bases from V and 6 bases from J, leaving 15 bases between. The CDR3 consists of 15 residues. The CDR3 nucleotides are TGCGCCAGCAGCCAAGAAGCGGGCAAGGGTGGCGAGCAGTACTTC. Translated, it gives CASSQEAGKGGEQYF.

The chain joins TRBV29-1 to TRBJ2-1, with 12 positions matching TRBD2. Trimming removed 1 base from V and 0 bases from J; junction bases left unmatched: 4. CDR3 length: 17 residues. Germline assignment: CDR1 SQVTM and CDR2 ANQGSEA. This chain's CDR3 is CSVEGTSGVSSYNEQFF. DNA for the CDR3: TGCAGCGTTGAAGGGACTAGCGGGGTCAGCTCCTACAATGAGCAGTTCTTC.

The genes are TRBV9 and TRBJ2-7; D perhaps matches TRBD2 (6 bases). V lost 3 bases and J 7 bases, leaving 17 bases between the germline ends. The CDR3 loop spans 14 amino acids. Germline CDR1 is SGDLS and CDR2 is YYNGEE. CDR3 loop: CASSDLRGGVEQYF. In DNA, the CDR3 is TGTGCCAGCAGCGATTTGCGCGGAGGGGTTGAGCAGTACTTC.

The chain combines TRBV25-1 with TRBJ2-7; the D gene is possibly TRBD2 (6 bases). The J call may be faulty, since TRBJ2-5 better matches the DNA end. The CDR3 is 16 residues long. Germline V gives CDR1 MGHDK, CDR2 SYGVNS. CDR3 nucleotide sequence: TGTGCCAGCCAAATGGGGAATAACACGGCGGGGGAGACCCAGTACTTC. Its protein product is CASQMGNNTAGETQYF.

This rearrangement joins TRBV29-1 to TRBJ1-2, with TRBD1 matching 8 bases. After removal of 6 bases from V and 4 bases from J, the junction contained 4 bases not matched to a gene. The CDR3 runs 12 residues. Germline CDR1 is SQVTM and CDR2 is ANQGSEA. CDR3 in amino acids: CSVTQGGYGYTF. CDR3 sequence (DNA): TGCAGCGTGACACAGGGGGGCTATGGCTACACCTTC. Using reference TRBV29-1 and TRBJ1-2 for the parts outside the CDR3, the full variable domain is SAVISQKPSRDICQRGTSLTIQCQVDSQVTMMFWYRQQPGQSLTLIATANQGSEATYESGFVIDKFPISRPNLTFSTLTVSNMSPEDSSIYLCSVTQGGYGYTFGSGTRLTVV.

V gene TRBV4-2 combines with J gene TRBJ2-6, with 8 bases aligning to TRBD2. Germline CDR1 is LGHNA and CDR2 is YNFKEQ. The length of the CDR3 is 18 residues. The ends lost 0 bases at V and 2 bases at J; junction bases unmatched: 6. This chain's CDR3 is CASSQDLISGAGANVLTF. DNA for the CDR3: TGTGCCAGCAGCCAAGATTTGATTAGCGGGGCTGGGGCCAACGTCCTGACTTTC.

This chain links TRBV30 with TRBJ2-5; 14 bases agree with TRBD2. Per the germline V gene, CDR1 is GTSNPN and CDR2 is SVGIG (reference sequence). The V segment lost 5 bases and the J segment 4 bases; nucleotides outside the gene matches: 9. This CDR3 is built from 16 residues. The CDR3 sequence is CAWSGLAGGIGETQYF. The DNA of the CDR3 is TGTGCCTGGTCTGGACTAGCGGGGGGTATAGGAGAGACCCAGTACTTC.

The CDR3 sequence: CASSEVAGGNKDTQYF. The CDR3 DNA sequence: TGTGCCAGCAGTGAAGTTGCGGGGGGGAATAAAGATACGCAGTATTTT. The rearrangement uses TRBV6-4 and TRBJ2-3; 9 nucleotides match TRBD2. Losses at the gene ends were 3 bases for V and 5 bases for J; bases not matched to a gene: 9. CDR1 is MRHNA, CDR2 SNTAGT, per germline. The CDR3 loop spans 16 amino acids.

This clonotype was found a few times. V usage is TRBV6-2 or TRBV6-3 and J usage is TRBJ2-1, with TRBD2 identical over 10 bases. The germline gives CDR1 MNHEY, CDR2 SVGEGT. This CDR3 spans 15 amino acids. V lost 7 bases to trimming and J lost 4 bases; unmatched junction nucleotides: 7. The CDR3 is CASTPGTSVYNEQFF. Here the CDR3 DNA reads TGTGCCAGCACTCCCGGGACTAGCGTATACAATGAGCAGTTCTTC.